The rows below give T cell receptor beta chains drawn from one sample of a study of blood T cell repertoires in COVID-19. TCRdb's table, derived via immunoSEQ multiplex PCR, lists solely in-frame clones and lacks some. The sample contains roughly 250,000 clones, 81% of which appear only once. Sample: peripheral blood. The source of these receptors is a woman aged 55-69 years with active or convalescent COVID-19. Both conserved end residues are trimmed from each CDR3. The D gene is left open where the match is weak.

d_gene	len	v_gene	j_gene	CDR3aa
TRBD1	12	TRBV19	TRBJ2-7	ASSQQGPSYEQY
NA	12	TRBV7-9	TRBJ2-5	ASSLNGQQETQY
NA	12	TRBV27	TRBJ1-6	ASSPSPHNSPLH
TRBD1	14	TRBV24-1	TRBJ2-3	ATSGQGAKGTDTQY
TRBD2	15	TRBV5-6	TRBJ2-3	ASSWGLAGGVTDTQY
NA	11	TRBV6-5	TRBJ1-1	ASSPPYRTEAF
TRBD1	13	TRBV11-1	TRBJ2-3	ASSFRQGTTDTQY
NA	13	TRBV28	TRBJ1-5	ASSSPSGGNQPQH
TRBD1	13	TRBV4-1	TRBJ2-3	ASSQEVTGADTQY
NA	12	TRBV30	TRBJ1-4	AWSVQGGHEKLF
TRBD2	12	TRBV5-4	TRBJ2-1	ASSLLAGDDEQF
NA	11	TRBV14	TRBJ2-7	ASSQVSRPEQY
NA	10	TRBV21-1	TRBJ2-5	ASRGQGRFLY
TRBD1	14	TRBV13	TRBJ1-2	ASSLGPGQGASGYT
NA	11	TRBV6-5	TRBJ1-1	ASSLTGNTEAF
NA	10	TRBV14	TRBJ2-4	ASSQDRNIQY
NA	13	TRBV19	TRBJ2-3	ASRNGQLSTDTQY
NA	14	TRBV21-1	TRBJ2-1	ASSKEASPSYNEQF
NA	14	TRBV10-3	TRBJ1-6	AISDPGSPYNSPLH
TRBD1	12	TRBV2	TRBJ1-5	ASDDRGRNQPQH
NA	14	TRBV5-1	TRBJ2-6	ASSLGRGTGANVLT
NA	12	TRBV9	TRBJ1-4	ASSENTNNEKLF